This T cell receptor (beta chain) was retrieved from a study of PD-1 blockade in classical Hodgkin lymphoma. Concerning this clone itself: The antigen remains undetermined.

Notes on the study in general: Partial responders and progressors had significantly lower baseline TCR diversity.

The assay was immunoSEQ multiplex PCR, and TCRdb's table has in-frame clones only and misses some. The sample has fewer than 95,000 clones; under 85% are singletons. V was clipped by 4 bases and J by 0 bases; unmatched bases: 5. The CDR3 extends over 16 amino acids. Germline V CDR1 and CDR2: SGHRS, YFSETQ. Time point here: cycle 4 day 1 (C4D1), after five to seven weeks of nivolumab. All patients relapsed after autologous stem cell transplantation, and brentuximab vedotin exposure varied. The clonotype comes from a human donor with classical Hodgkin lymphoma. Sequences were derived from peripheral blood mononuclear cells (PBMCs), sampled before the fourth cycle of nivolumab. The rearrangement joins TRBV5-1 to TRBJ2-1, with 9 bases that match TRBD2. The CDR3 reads CASSPLSGSSYNEQFF. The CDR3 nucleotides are TGCGCCAGCAGCCCTCTTAGCGGGAGCTCCTACAATGAGCAGTTCTTC.